This is a list of T cell receptor beta chains from one sample in a study of graft-versus-host responses after intestinal transplantation. The assay was immunoSEQ multiplex PCR, and TCRdb's table has in-frame clones only and misses some. The sample lists about 88,000 clones; 94% were seen once. No antigen has been identified for these receptors. The source material was unstimulated CD4+ T cells sorted from spleen or lymph node cells, sampled before transplant. These receptors were taken from a human donor who was the organ donor for an intestinal transplant. Both conserved end residues are part of each CDR3. The order of the fields is clone size, J gene, V gene, D gene, CDR3 protein, CDR3 DNA. D genes are given only for firm matches. Clone size appears in some rows only: once, few, many, or a class for an expanded clone.

>-|TRBJ2-5|TRBV7-2|-
CASSLLGVETQYF
TGTGCCAGCAGCTTATTAGGGGTGGAGACCCAGTACTTC
>-|TRBJ1-6|TRBV12-5|-
CASGSGSYNSPLHF
TGTGCTAGTGGCTCAGGCTCCTATAATTCACCCCTCCACTTT
>-|TRBJ2-5|TRBV28|TRBD2
CASSPPFAGGGETQYF
TGTGCCAGCAGCCCCCCCTTTGCGGGGGGTGGGGAGACCCAGTACTTC
>-|TRBJ1-4|TRBV5-1|-
CASSLDRADEKLFF
TGCGCCAGCAGCTTGGACAGGGCGGATGAAAAACTGTTTTTT
>-|TRBJ2-3|TRBV12-5|TRBD1
CASGLVQGADTQYF
TGTGCTAGTGGTTTGGTACAGGGGGCGGATACGCAGTATTTT
>-|TRBJ2-7|TRBV5-8|-
CASSFLSESTVLYF
TGTGCCAGCAGCTTTCTGTCCGAGTCAACTGTCTTGTACTTC
>-|TRBJ2-3|TRBV4-1|TRBD1
CASSQVGQGMDTQYF
TGCGCCAGCAGCCAAGTGGGACAGGGCATGGATACGCAGTATTTT
>once|TRBJ2-5|TRBV19|-
CASSIDTQGLEVRETQYF
TGTGCCAGTAGTATAGATACTCAGGGGCTTGAAGTGCGAGAGACCCAGTACTTC
>-|TRBJ2-7|TRBV4-1|TRBD1
CASSPIRTGTYEQYF
TGCGCCAGCAGCCCTATCCGGACAGGCACCTACGAGCAGTACTTC
>-|TRBJ2-5|TRBV6-5|-
CASSRFIQETQYF
TGTGCCAGCAGCCGCTTTATCCAAGAGACCCAGTACTTC
>once|TRBJ1-4|TRBV28|-
CASSTTGRAYEKLFF
TGTGCCAGCAGTACTACGGGACGGGCCTATGAAAAACTGTTTTTT
>-|TRBJ2-7|TRBV30|-
CAWSVRGTSSYEQYF
TGTGCCTGGAGTGTACGGGGGACCTCTTCCTACGAGCAGTACTTC
>-|TRBJ2-4|TRBV28|TRBD1
CASSRQGNRAKNIQYF
TGTGCCAGCAGTAGACAGGGTAATCGGGCCAAAAACATTCAGTACTTC
>few|TRBJ1-2|TRBV2|-
CASSAKGDWYGYTF
TGTGCCAGCAGTGCTAAGGGGGATTGGTATGGCTACACCTTC
>-|TRBJ1-1|TRBV30|-
CAWSRGGDTEAFF
TGTGCCTGGAGTCGGGGAGGGGACACTGAAGCTTTCTTT
>-|TRBJ1-4|TRBV4-1|-
CASSQVSGGEKLFF
TGCGCCAGCAGCCAGGTCAGTGGCGGTGAAAAACTGTTTTTT
>few|TRBJ2-5|TRBV10-2|-
CASSESSGGPETQYF
TGCGCCAGCAGTGAGTCTAGCGGTGGGCCAGAGACCCAGTACTTC
>-|TRBJ1-2|TRBV29-1|-
CSVDRSDAGAPIHYGYTF
TGCAGCGTTGATCGTTCGGATGCAGGGGCTCCCATCCACTATGGCTACACCTTC
>-|TRBJ2-7|TRBV6-1|-
CASSGGRTAYEQYF
TGTGCCAGCAGTGGAGGCAGGACGGCCTACGAGCAGTACTTC
>-|TRBJ1-1|TRBV5-6|TRBD1
CASSLVYRGTEAFF
TGTGCCAGCAGCTTGGTGTACAGGGGGACTGAAGCTTTCTTT
>-|TRBJ2-7|TRBV14|-
CASSQGQVFEQYF
TGTGCCAGCAGCCAAGGACAGGTCTTCGAGCAGTACTTC
>-|TRBJ2-3|TRBV7-9|-
CATPRRGGNDTQYF
TGTGCCACTCCCAGGAGGGGGGGGAATGATACGCAGTATTTT
>-|TRBJ1-5|TRBV5-1|TRBD1
CASSVTGVGQPQHF
TGCGCCAGCAGCGTGACAGGGGTAGGTCAGCCCCAGCATTTT
>-|TRBJ2-2|TRBV5-8|-
CASSLPGDRQNTGELFF
TGTGCCAGCAGCCTCCCGGGTGATAGACAGAACACCGGGGAGCTGTTTTTT
>-|TRBJ2-5|TRBV7-2|-
CASSLETQYF
TGTGCCAGCAGCTTAGAGACCCAGTACTTC
>-|TRBJ1-6|TRBV10-3|-
CAISESTGSNSPLHF
TGTGCCATCAGTGAGTCAACAGGGTCGAATTCACCCCTCCACTTT
>-|TRBJ2-1|TRBV11-3|-
CASSLNDEQFF
TGTGCCAGCAGCTTAAACGATGAGCAGTTCTTC
>-|TRBJ1-1|TRBV18|-
CASSPRENTEAFF
TGTGCCAGCTCACCACGTGAAAACACTGAAGCTTTCTTT
>-|TRBJ2-5|TRBV2|TRBD2
CASSLAGAYQETQYF
TGTGCCAGCAGCCTAGCGGGGGCCTACCAAGAGACCCAGTACTTC
>-|TRBJ2-5|TRBV5-1|-
CASSSGLWEEGHQETQYF
TGCGCCAGCAGCTCCGGACTATGGGAAGAGGGACACCAAGAGACCCAGTACTTC
>-|TRBJ2-7|TRBV6-1|-
CASSFQGATSYEQYF
TGTGCCAGCAGTTTTCAAGGGGCCACCTCCTACGAGCAGTACTTC
>-|TRBJ1-2|TRBV18|-
CASSPGTDPIYGYTF
TGTGCCAGCTCACCGGGGACGGACCCAATCTATGGCTACACCTTC
>-|TRBJ2-2|TRBV7-8|TRBD2
CASSLGTSGGNTGELFF
TGTGCCAGCAGCCTCGGGACTAGCGGGGGAAACACCGGGGAGCTGTTTTTT
>few|TRBJ2-1|TRBV27|-
CASSPRLSQGRNEQFF
TGTGCCAGCAGTCCTCGCCTGTCCCAGGGTCGGAATGAGCAGTTCTTC
>-|TRBJ2-5|TRBV4-2|-
CASSQDFASRETQYF
TGTGCCAGCAGCCAAGATTTTGCTAGCCGGGAGACCCAGTACTTC
>-|TRBJ2-1|TRBV9|-
CASSGGVLGEQFF
TGTGCCAGCAGCGGGGGGGTTCTCGGTGAGCAGTTCTTC
>-|TRBJ1-6|TRBV11-3|-
CAGSLGINSPLHF
TGTGCCGGCAGCTTAGGAATAAACTCACCCCTCCACTTT
>-|TRBJ2-2|TRBV18|TRBD1
CASSDRRQGNTGELFF
TGTGCCAGCTCTGACCGGCGACAGGGTAACACCGGGGAGCTGTTTTTT
>-|TRBJ2-7|TRBV7-3|-
CASSLTATGEQYF
TGCGCCAGCAGCTTAACGGCGACAGGCGAGCAGTACTTC
>-|TRBJ1-5|TRBV7-2|-
CASSLGGQGIQPQHF
TGTGCCAGCAGCTTAGGTGGGCAGGGGATCCAGCCCCAGCATTTT
>-|TRBJ2-5|TRBV6-5|TRBD2
CASSYYSGGTETQYF
TGTGCCAGCAGTTATTATAGCGGGGGTACGGAGACCCAGTACTTC
>-|TRBJ2-1|TRBV19|-
CASSPVGPNEQFF
TGTGCCAGTTCACCGGTTGGGCCCAATGAGCAGTTCTTC
>-|TRBJ2-5|TRBV9|-
CASSVDQETQYF
TGTGCCAGCAGCGTAGATCAAGAGACCCAGTACTTC
>-|TRBJ2-5|TRBV10-3|-
CAISVGETQYF
TGTGCCATCAGTGTCGGAGAGACCCAGTACTTC
>once|TRBJ1-1|TRBV6-1|-
CASGRGNTEAFF
TGTGCCAGCGGGAGGGGGAACACTGAAGCTTTCTTT
>-|TRBJ2-2|TRBV11-3|-
CASSPRRNTGELFF
TGTGCCAGCAGCCCCCGACGCAACACCGGGGAGCTGTTTTTT
>-|TRBJ1-2|TRBV29-1|TRBD1
CSVDPTGDNYGYTF
TGCAGCGTTGATCCGACAGGGGATAACTATGGCTACACCTTC
>-|TRBJ2-7|TRBV10-3|-
CAIRDTYEQYF
TGTGCCATCAGGGACACCTACGAGCAGTACTTC
>-|TRBJ1-1|TRBV6-4|TRBD1
CASTWTGSNTEAFF
TGTGCCAGCACCTGGACAGGATCGAACACTGAAGCTTTCTTT
>-|TRBJ2-5|TRBV6-5|TRBD2
CASSYSILAGEETQYF
TGTGCCAGCAGTTACTCGATACTAGCGGGGGAAGAGACCCAGTACTTC
>-|TRBJ2-1|TRBV12-5|TRBD2
CASGLALAGGPYNEQFF
TGTGCTAGTGGTTTGGCCCTAGCGGGGGGGCCCTACAATGAGCAGTTCTTC